This record concerns one T cell receptor beta chain sequence. Its specificity is unknown. Then a second PCR, running roughly 7 to 11 cycles, was carried out with a sample-barcoded 5' primer and a J-beta primer mix. TCRdb analysed the 5' RACE reads with MiXCR anew, one entry per CDR3 protein. Found here are hundreds of thousands of distinct CDR3 sequences, around 49% of them singletons; the top ten hold about an eighth. Donors were systemically healthy Caucasian individuals from Russia aged about 6 to 95 years. The CDR3 spans 13 residues. With 10 bases clipped from V and 5 bases from J, the junction kept 10 bases outside the gene matches. Per the germline V gene, CDR1 is MDHEN and CDR2 is SYDVKM. These data are taken from a study of blood T cells in healthy people across ages. The study's findings and limits: Unsorted PBMCs ruled out conclusive naive versus antigen-experienced comparison.

The receptor was isolated from a man aged 25 to 45 in good health. J is TRBJ2-7 and V is TRBV28, with 8 bases matching TRBD1. The sequencing input was blood. CDR3 nucleotide sequence: TGTGCCAACGGAAGACAGGGGATCCACGAGCAGTACTTC. Protein: CANGRQGIHEQYF.